Listed below are T cell receptor beta chains from one sample, sequenced in a study of blood T cell repertoires in COVID-19. TCRdb's table, derived via immunoSEQ multiplex PCR, lists solely in-frame clones and lacks some. The data hold about 90,000 clones, with 80% to 95% observed a single time. Sequencing was performed on peripheral blood. The receptors stem from a woman aged 60-75 years with active COVID-19. Each CDR3 is given with its conserved first and last residue. Each record gives: V gene, J gene, CDR3 protein.

>TRBV6-2/TRBV6-3|TRBJ1-1
CASSYDVPRTGRGNTEAFF
>TRBV18|TRBJ2-1
CASSPLSPNEQFF
>TRBV28|TRBJ2-3
CASSLPQGLAAITDTQYF
>TRBV9|TRBJ2-2
CASSGIAGATGELFF
>TRBV6-5|TRBJ1-4
CASSPTGMGKLFF
>TRBV11-2|TRBJ2-1
CASSLVAGGYNEQFF
>TRBV28|TRBJ1-1
CASAKTGDRNTEAFF
>TRBV3-1/TRBV3-2|TRBJ2-2
CASSDGISTGELFF
>TRBV6-4|TRBJ2-1
CASKAGTGGANEQFF
>TRBV3-1/TRBV3-2|TRBJ2-7
CASSQVPGYHEQYF
>TRBV28|TRBJ1-2
CASTSDRVRGYTF
>TRBV6-2/TRBV6-3|TRBJ2-5
CASSFIGAGRETQYF
>TRBV19|TRBJ2-1
CASSMNRDNEQFF
>TRBV7-2|TRBJ2-1
CASRGWAGGLGDEQFF
>TRBV3-1/TRBV3-2|TRBJ2-3
CASSPSQTGPDTQYF
>TRBV5-5|TRBJ2-7
CASSPGHQSYEQYF
>TRBV11-3|TRBJ2-2
CASSFLNTGELFF
>TRBV7-2|TRBJ2-7
CASSLVSVRTDEQYF
>TRBV5-1|TRBJ2-7
CASSLEGWQEAYEQYF
>TRBV7-8|TRBJ1-2
CASSRGHSNYGYTF
>TRBV5-4|TRBJ2-5
CASSPRGGQTRETQYF
>TRBV5-1|TRBJ2-1
CASSRSGGAGDEQFF
>TRBV3-1/TRBV3-2|TRBJ2-1
CASSQDRGLAGAYNEQFF
>TRBV6-1|TRBJ2-3
CASREPTGRHTDTQYF
>TRBV19|TRBJ1-5
CASRSQVSNQPQHF
>TRBV7-3|TRBJ2-1
CASSALASGSSEQFF
>TRBV10-2|TRBJ1-3
CASRGGQSSGNTIYF
>TRBV29-1|TRBJ2-2
CSVEEGLAGGPGELFF
>TRBV6-2/TRBV6-3|TRBJ2-4
CASSFWTSGGELGAKNIQYF
>TRBV19|TRBJ1-2
CASSMSRVNGNYGYTF
>TRBV28|TRBJ2-7
CASSPYHTSSYEQYF
>TRBV6-2/TRBV6-3|TRBJ2-1
CASSSGSRYNNEQFF
>TRBV25-1|TRBJ1-6
CASSQPSGRGSYNSPLHF
>TRBV7-2|TRBJ2-7
CASSLGTGTSEQYF
>TRBV9|TRBJ2-4
CASSVEGGVAKNIQYF
>TRBV28|TRBJ1-2
CASSFGGRGGRGYGYTF
>TRBV5-4|TRBJ1-2
CASSFGTGINYGYTF
>TRBV2|TRBJ1-5
CASSSAALSNQPQHF
>TRBV7-2|TRBJ2-3
CASSLRTSGADTQYF
>TRBV6-6|TRBJ2-3
CASRDRRVADTQYF
>TRBV7-3|TRBJ1-6
CASSLQPTNSPLHF
>TRBV27|TRBJ1-2
CASRKQGAAGYGYTF
>TRBV7-9|TRBJ2-7
CASSELTYEQYF
>TRBV7-3|TRBJ1-6
CASSLSVNSPLHF
>TRBV5-1|TRBJ2-3
CASSRPTSPDTQYF
>TRBV7-9|TRBJ2-4
CASETTGAKNIQYF
>TRBV11-2|TRBJ2-2
CASSLGLFLAGGEAGELFF
>TRBV3-1/TRBV3-2|TRBJ2-7
CASSRHTGGHEQYF
>TRBV2|TRBJ2-7
CASSAAGASGRKYEQYF
>TRBV12-3/TRBV12-4|TRBJ1-1
CASSLIGVAEAFF
>TRBV6-5|TRBJ2-7
CASSYAGESYEQYF
>TRBV29-1|TRBJ1-1
CSVEGSMNTEAFF
>TRBV27|TRBJ2-6
CASSPTGVGANVLTF